The rows below give T cell receptor beta chains drawn from one sample of a study of neurological immune-mediated disorders. TCRdb recomputed calls from the 5' RACE reads with MiXCR, one row per CDR3 protein. The sample includes around 46,000 distinct CDR3 sequences, 1.9% of them seen just once. Sequenced input: PBMCs. The receptors originated from a woman in her 40s with multiple sclerosis. The CDR3 runs from the conserved cysteine through the conserved F or W. Fields, in order: clone size, J gene, D gene, V gene, CDR3 protein, CDR3 DNA. A D gene is named only where the DNA matches it firmly. The size field reads once, few, many or a size class.

many,TRBJ2-4,TRBD1,TRBV5-1,CASSFGQGKNIQYF,TGCGCCAGCAGCTTCGGACAGGGAAAAAACATTCAGTACTTC
many,TRBJ2-4,NA,TRBV29-1,CSVERDNNIQYF,TGCAGCGTTGAGAGGGACAATAACATTCAGTACTTC
many,TRBJ1-3,NA,TRBV3-1,CASSQSGNTIYF,TGTGCCAGCAGCCAGTCTGGAAACACCATATATTTT
many,TRBJ2-2,TRBD2,TRBV7-2,CASSRSGGLTGELFF,TGTGCCAGCAGCCGAAGCGGGGGGTTAACCGGGGAGCTGTTTTTT
many,TRBJ2-1,TRBD2,TRBV24-1,CATSGTSGSYNEQFF,TGTGCCACCTCCGGGACTAGCGGTAGTTACAATGAGCAGTTCTTC
many,TRBJ2-5,NA,TRBV5-1,CASSLAQETQYF,TGCGCCAGCAGCTTGGCCCAGGAGACCCAGTACTTC
many,TRBJ2-5,TRBD1,TRBV5-1,CASRQGYSETQYF,TGCGCCAGCAGACAGGGGTATTCGGAGACCCAGTACTTC
many,TRBJ2-1,TRBD1,TRBV5-1,CASTLTGGFSYNEQFF,TGCGCCAGCACCTTAACAGGGGGCTTCTCCTACAATGAGCAGTTCTTC
many,TRBJ2-2,NA,TRBV12-3/TRBV12-4,CASSLTANTGELFF,TGTGCCAGCAGCTTGACAGCTAACACCGGGGAGCTGTTTTTT
many,TRBJ2-3,TRBD2,TRBV5-1,CASSKGTGGAGTDTQYF,TGCGCCAGCAGCAAGGGGACCGGGGGGGCCGGCACAGATACGCAGTATTTT
many,TRBJ1-1,NA,TRBV7-9,CASSLGEGSYTEAFF,TGTGCCAGCAGCTTAGGGGAAGGTTCGTACACTGAAGCTTTCTTT
many,TRBJ2-7,NA,TRBV3-1,CASSTPYEQYF,TGTGCCAGCAGCACCCCTTACGAGCAGTACTTC
many,TRBJ2-3,NA,TRBV12-3/TRBV12-4,CASGTGVTDTQYF,TGTGCCAGCGGAACGGGGGTCACAGATACGCAGTATTTT